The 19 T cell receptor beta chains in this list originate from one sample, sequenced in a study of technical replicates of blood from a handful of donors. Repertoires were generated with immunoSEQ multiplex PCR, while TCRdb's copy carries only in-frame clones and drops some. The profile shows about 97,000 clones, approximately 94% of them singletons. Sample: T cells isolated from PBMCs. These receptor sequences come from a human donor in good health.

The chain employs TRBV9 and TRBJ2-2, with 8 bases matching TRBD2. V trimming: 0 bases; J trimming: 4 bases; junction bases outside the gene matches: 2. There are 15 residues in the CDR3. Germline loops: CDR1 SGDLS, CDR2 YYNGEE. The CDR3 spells CASSVGAGGTGELFF. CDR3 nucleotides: TGTGCCAGCAGCGTAGGCGCGGGAGGCACCGGGGAGCTGTTTTTT. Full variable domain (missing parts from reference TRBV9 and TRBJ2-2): DSGVTQTPKHLITATGQRVTLRCSPRSGDLSVYWYQQSLDQGLQFLIQYYNGEERAKGNILERFSAQQFPDLHSELNLSSLELGDSALYFCASSVGAGGTGELFFGEGSRLTVL.

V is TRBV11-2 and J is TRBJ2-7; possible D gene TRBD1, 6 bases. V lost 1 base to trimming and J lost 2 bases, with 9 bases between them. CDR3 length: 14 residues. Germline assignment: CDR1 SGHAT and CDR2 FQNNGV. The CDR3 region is CASSLATGTYEQYF. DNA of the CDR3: TGTGCCAGCAGCTTAGCTACAGGGACCTACGAGCAGTACTTC.

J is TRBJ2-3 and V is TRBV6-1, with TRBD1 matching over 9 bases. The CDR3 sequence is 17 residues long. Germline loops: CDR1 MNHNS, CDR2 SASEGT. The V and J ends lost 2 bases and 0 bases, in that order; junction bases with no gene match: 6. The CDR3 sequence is CASSEYFGTGSTDTQYF. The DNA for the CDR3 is TGTGCCAGCAGTGAATACTTTGGGACAGGGAGCACAGATACGCAGTATTTT.

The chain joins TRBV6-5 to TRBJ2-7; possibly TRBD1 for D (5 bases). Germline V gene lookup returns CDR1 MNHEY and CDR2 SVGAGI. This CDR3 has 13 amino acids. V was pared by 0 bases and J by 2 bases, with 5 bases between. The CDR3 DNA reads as TGTGCCAGCAGTTACTCGACAGCCTACGAGCAGTACTTC. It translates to CASSYSTAYEQYF.

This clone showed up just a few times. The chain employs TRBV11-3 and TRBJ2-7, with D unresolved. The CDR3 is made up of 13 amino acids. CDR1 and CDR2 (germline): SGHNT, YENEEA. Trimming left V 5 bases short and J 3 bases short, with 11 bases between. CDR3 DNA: TGTGCCAGCAGCGAGACTTACGGCTACGAGCAGTACTTC. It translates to CASSETYGYEQYF.

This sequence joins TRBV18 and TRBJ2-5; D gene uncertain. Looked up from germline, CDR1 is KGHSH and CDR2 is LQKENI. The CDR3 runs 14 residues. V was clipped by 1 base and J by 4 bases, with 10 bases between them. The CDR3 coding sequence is TGTGCCAGCTCACCACGTTCGGCAGGAGAGACCCAGTACTTC. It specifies CASSPRSAGETQYF.

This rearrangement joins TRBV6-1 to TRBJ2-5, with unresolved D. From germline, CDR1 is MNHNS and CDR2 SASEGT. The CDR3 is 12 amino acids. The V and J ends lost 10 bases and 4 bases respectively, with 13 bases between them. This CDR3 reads CATLSLGETQYF. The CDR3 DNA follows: TGTGCCACCCTGAGTCTAGGAGAGACCCAGTACTTC.

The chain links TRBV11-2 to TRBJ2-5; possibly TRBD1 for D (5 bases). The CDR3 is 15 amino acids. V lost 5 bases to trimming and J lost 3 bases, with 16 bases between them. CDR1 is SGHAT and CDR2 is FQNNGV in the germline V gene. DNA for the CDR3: TGTGCCAGCAGCCTCCCTAGGGGAACGGAAGAGACCCAGTACTTC. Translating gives CASSLPRGTEETQYF.

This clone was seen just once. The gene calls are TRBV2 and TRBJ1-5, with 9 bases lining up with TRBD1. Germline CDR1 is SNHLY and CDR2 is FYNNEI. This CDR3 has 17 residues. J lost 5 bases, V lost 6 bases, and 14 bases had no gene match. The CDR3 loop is CASSGTGFHRRDQPQHF. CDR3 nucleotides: TGTGCCAGCAGCGGGACAGGGTTTCACCGAAGAGATCAGCCCCAGCATTTT.

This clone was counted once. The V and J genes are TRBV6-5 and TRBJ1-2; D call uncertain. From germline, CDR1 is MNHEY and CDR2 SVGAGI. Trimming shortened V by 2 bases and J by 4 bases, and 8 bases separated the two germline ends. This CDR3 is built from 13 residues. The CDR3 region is CASSYNPFYGYTF. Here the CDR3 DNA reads TGTGCCAGCAGTTACAATCCGTTCTATGGCTACACCTTC.

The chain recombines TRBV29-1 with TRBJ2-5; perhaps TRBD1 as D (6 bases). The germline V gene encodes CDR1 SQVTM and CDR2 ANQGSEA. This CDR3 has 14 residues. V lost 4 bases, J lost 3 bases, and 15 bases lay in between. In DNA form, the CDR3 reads TGCAGCGTTGGTACAGGGCAATCTAAAGAGACCCAGTACTTC. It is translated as CSVGTGQSKETQYF.

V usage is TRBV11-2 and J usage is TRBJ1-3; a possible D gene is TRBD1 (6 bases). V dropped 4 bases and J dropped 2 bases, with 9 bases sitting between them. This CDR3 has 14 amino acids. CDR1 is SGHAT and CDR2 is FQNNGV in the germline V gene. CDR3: CASSSRTAGNTIYF. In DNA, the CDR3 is TGTGCCAGCAGCTCGAGGACAGCTGGAAACACCATATATTTT.

CDR3 in amino acids: CASSEGGQTRNYGYTF. The CDR3 nucleotides read TGTGCCAGCAGCGAGGGGGGGCAGACCAGAAACTATGGCTACACCTTC. V is TRBV5-8 and J is TRBJ1-2; TRBD1 might be the D (6 bases). Trimming shortened V by 4 bases and J by 2 bases, and 18 bases separated the two germline ends. Looked up from germline, CDR1 is SGHTS and CDR2 is YDEGEE. The CDR3 is made up of 16 amino acids.

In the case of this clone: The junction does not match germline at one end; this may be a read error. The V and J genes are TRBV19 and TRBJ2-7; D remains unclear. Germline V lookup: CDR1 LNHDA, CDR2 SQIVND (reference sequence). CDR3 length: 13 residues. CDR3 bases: TGTGCCAGTAGTATACAAGGCAGGCCACCCGAAAACTTC. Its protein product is CASSIQGRPPENF.

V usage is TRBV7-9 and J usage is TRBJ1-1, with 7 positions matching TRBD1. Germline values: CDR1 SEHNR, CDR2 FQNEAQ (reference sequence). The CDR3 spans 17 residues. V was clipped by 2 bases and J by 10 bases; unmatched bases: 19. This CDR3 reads CASSLIMTGSMLFGAFF. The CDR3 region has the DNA TGTGCCAGCAGCTTAATAATGACAGGGAGTATGTTGTTCGGAGCTTTCTTT.

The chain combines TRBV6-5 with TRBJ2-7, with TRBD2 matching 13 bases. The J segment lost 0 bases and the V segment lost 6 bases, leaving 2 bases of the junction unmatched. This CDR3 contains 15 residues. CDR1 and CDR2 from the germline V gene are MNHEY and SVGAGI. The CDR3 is CASRGLAGSSYEQYF. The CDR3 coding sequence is TGTGCCAGCAGGGGACTAGCGGGAAGCTCCTACGAGCAGTACTTC.

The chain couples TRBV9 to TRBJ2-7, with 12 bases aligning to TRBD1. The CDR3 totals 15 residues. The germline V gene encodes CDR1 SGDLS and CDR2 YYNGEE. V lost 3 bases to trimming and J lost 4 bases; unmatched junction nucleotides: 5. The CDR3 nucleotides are TGTGCCAGCAGCGCGGGGACAGGGGGCGGGTACGAGCAGTACTTC. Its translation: CASSAGTGGGYEQYF.

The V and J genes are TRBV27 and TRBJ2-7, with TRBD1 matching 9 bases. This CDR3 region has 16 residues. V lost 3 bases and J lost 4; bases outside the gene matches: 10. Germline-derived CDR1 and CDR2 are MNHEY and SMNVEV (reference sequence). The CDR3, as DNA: TGTGCCAGCAGTTTCCTGACCGGGACAGGGCCTTACGAGCAGTACTTC. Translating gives CASSFLTGTGPYEQYF.

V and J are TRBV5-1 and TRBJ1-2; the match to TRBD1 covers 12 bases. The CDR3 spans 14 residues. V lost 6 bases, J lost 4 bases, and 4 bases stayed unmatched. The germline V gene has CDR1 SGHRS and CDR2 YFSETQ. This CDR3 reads CASTAGQGAYGYTF. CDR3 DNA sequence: TGCGCCAGCACCGCGGGACAGGGGGCCTATGGCTACACCTTC.